Here is one TCR beta chain with its context. The CDR3 spans 15 residues. J was trimmed by 2 bases and V by 6 bases; bases with no gene match: 7. Germline V gene lookup returns CDR1 MNHNS and CDR2 SASEGT. This entry is derived from a study of T cells in narcolepsy. Generated by immunoSEQ multiplex PCR, the TCRdb table keeps only in-frame clones and is missing some. The sample includes some 34,000 clones, about 90% of them seen just once. This sequence joins TRBV6-1 and TRBJ1-5; 7 bases map to TRBD1. The TCR originated in a human donor with narcolepsy. Sequenced: CD45RA- memory CD4+ T cells from PBMCs. CDR3 coding DNA: TGTGCCAGCAGCCCAGGACAGGCCGGCAATCAGCCCCAGCATTTT. The encoded protein is CASSPGQAGNQPQHF.